These 20 T cell receptor beta chains were sequenced from one sample in a study of blood T cell repertoires in COVID-19. The assay was immunoSEQ multiplex PCR, and TCRdb's table has in-frame clones only and misses some. Altogether a few hundred thousand clones are present, 65% to 85% being singletons, with the ten largest covering about 3.7%. Sequencing used PBMCs or T cells enriched from blood (not recorded which). The receptors originated from a woman aged 55-70 years who had recovered from COVID-19.

The chain links TRBV5-1 to TRBJ2-7; D may be TRBD1 (5 bases). Trimming took 2 bases from V and 5 from J, leaving 5 bases between them. Germline CDR1 is SGHRS and CDR2 is YFSETQ. The CDR3 extends over 11 amino acids. The DNA for the CDR3 is TGCGCCAGCAGCTTCAGGGACGAGCAGTACTTC. Protein sequence: CASSFRDEQYF.

This sequence joins TRBV27 and TRBJ1-2; TRBD1 is a possible D gene (5 bases). V dropped 3 bases and J dropped 4 bases, with 6 bases sitting between them. CDR3 size: 12 residues. In germline, CDR1 is MNHEY, CDR2 SMNVEV (reference sequence). Here the CDR3 reads CASSLQGYGYTF. The DNA of the CDR3 is TGTGCCAGCAGTTTGCAGGGCTATGGCTACACCTTC.

The CDR3 DNA follows: TGTGCCAGCAGCCCCCGGCCCACCAGGTATGCTAACTATGGCTACACCTTC. Its translation is CASSPRPTRYANYGYTF. J is TRBJ1-2 and V is TRBV3-1 (or the pseudogene TRBV3-2); D call uncertain. Germline CDR1 LGHDT, CDR2 YNNKEL (reference sequence). CDR3 length: 17 residues. V was shortened by 4 bases and J by 0 bases, with 18 bases between the two germline ends.

The rearrangement joins TRBV6-1 to TRBJ2-7; the match to TRBD1 covers 11 bases. Trimming cost V 4 bases and J 0 bases; bases outside gene matches: 5. The germline CDR1 and CDR2 sequences are MNHNS and SASEGT. The CDR3 consists of 16 residues. The CDR3 is CASSVSGTGGSYEQYF. The DNA of the CDR3 is TGTGCCAGCAGTGTTTCCGGGACAGGGGGCTCCTACGAGCAGTACTTC.

The rearrangement links TRBV6-1 to TRBJ1-5, with D possibly being TRBD1 (5 bases). Germline CDR1 is MNHNS and CDR2 is SASEGT. This CDR3 comprises 13 residues. V gave up 2 bases and J gave up 8 bases, with 10 bases separating them. The CDR3 is CASSERGFEPQHF. The CDR3, as DNA: TGTGCCAGCAGTGAAAGGGGCTTTGAGCCCCAGCATTTT.

The V and J genes are TRBV5-6 and TRBJ2-2, with TRBD1 matching 7 bases. The germline CDR1 and CDR2 sequences are SGHDT and YYEEEE. The CDR3 is 15 amino acids. J lost 4 bases, V lost 0 bases, and 3 bases had no gene match. The CDR3, as DNA: TGTGCCAGCAGCTTGGACAGGGGCGTCACCGGGGAGCTGTTTTTT. Translating gives CASSLDRGVTGELFF.

V usage is TRBV25-1 and J usage is TRBJ1-1; 9 bases are a match to TRBD1. The junction had 2 bases not matched to a gene; V was cut back by 3 bases and J by 0 bases. The CDR3 consists of 15 residues. Germline CDR1 MGHDK, CDR2 SYGVNS. CDR3 loop: CASSEDRGLNTEAFF. Here the CDR3 DNA reads TGTGCCAGCAGTGAGGACAGGGGTCTGAACACTGAAGCTTTCTTT.

In its sample, this clone was seen once. The chain carries TRBV5-1 and TRBJ2-2, with D maybe TRBD2 (5 bases). The CDR3 covers 16 residues. V lost 4 bases to trimming and J lost 7 bases, with 20 bases between them. Germline CDR1 and CDR2: SGHRS and YFSETQ. The CDR3: CASSREARPAGGELFF. The DNA of the CDR3 is TGCGCCAGCAGCAGGGAAGCGCGGCCCGCGGGCGGGGAGCTGTTTTTT.

This rearrangement joins TRBV14 to TRBJ1-6, with unresolved D. CDR3 length: 15 residues. Germline lookup yields CDR1 SGHDN and CDR2 FVKESK. Trimming left V 2 bases short and J 8 bases short, with 13 bases between. For the CDR3, the DNA is TGTGCCAGCAGCCAATTCGGATCTCGGGATTCACCCCTCCACTTT. Translated, it gives CASSQFGSRDSPLHF.

V usage is TRBV6-5 and J usage is TRBJ1-1; no firm D call. V was trimmed by 4 bases and J by 2 bases, leaving 14 bases between them. The V gene's germline CDR1 is MNHEY and CDR2 SVGAGI. The CDR3 has 15 amino acids. The CDR3, as DNA: TGTGCCAGCAGTTTCTCCCCCCGGTTAAACACTGAAGCTTTCTTT. Amino acid sequence: CASSFSPRLNTEAFF.

This sequence joins TRBV6-1 and TRBJ2-3; D remains unclear. The length of the CDR3 is 16 residues. Germline loops: CDR1 MNHNS, CDR2 SASEGT. V lost 2 bases, J lost 0 bases, and 12 bases lay in between. CDR3 DNA sequence: TGTGCCAGCAGTGAAATCGCGGCAGCTAGCACAGATACGCAGTATTTT. Encoded protein: CASSEIAAASTDTQYF.

V is TRBV7-2 and J is TRBJ2-7, with 9 bases matching TRBD1. The CDR3 has 15 amino acids. CDR1 is SGHTA, CDR2 FQGNSA, per germline. The ends lost 3 bases at V and 5 bases at J; junction bases unmatched: 8. CDR3 coding DNA: TGTGCCAGCAGCTTTACCGGGGGACAGGGCGACGAGCAGTACTTC. It translates to CASSFTGGQGDEQYF.

The V call is TRBV5-4, the J call TRBJ2-1, with 8 positions matching TRBD2. V shed 4 bases and J 4 bases; nucleotides not matched to a gene: 4. The CDR3 is made up of 14 amino acids. Germline CDR1 SGHNT, CDR2 YYREEE (reference sequence). CDR3 amino acids: CASSLGLVYNEQFF. In DNA form, the CDR3 reads TGTGCCAGCAGCCTGGGACTAGTTTACAATGAGCAGTTCTTC.

This chain connects TRBV5-1 to TRBJ1-1; a possible D gene is TRBD1 (6 bases). This CDR3 region has 15 residues. V lost 2 bases and J 7 bases, leaving 18 bases between the germline ends. Germline assignment: CDR1 SGHRS and CDR2 YFSETQ. The CDR3 nucleotides are TGCGCCAGCAGCTTCTCCCCCTGGGGGACAAGTGAAGCTTTCTTT. As protein: CASSFSPWGTSEAFF.

J is TRBJ2-7 and V is TRBV12-5; the match to TRBD1 covers 8 bases. V dropped 5 bases and J dropped 12; count of bases not matched to a gene: 9. Germline CDR1 is LGHNT and CDR2 is FRNRAP. The CDR3 is 12 residues long. CDR3 sequence: CASGGDRGNSYF. CDR3 DNA: TGTGCTAGTGGTGGCGACAGGGGAAATTCGTACTTC.

This clone occurred once. The chain combines TRBV15 with TRBJ2-5; 7 bases fit TRBD1. Germline CDR1 reads LNHNV; CDR2 reads YYDKDF (reference sequence). V shed 1 base, J shed 2 bases, and the junction held 1 base outside the gene matches. The CDR3 sequence is 14 residues long. The chain's CDR3 is CATSRGQGQETQYF. The CDR3 nucleotides are TGTGCCACCAGCAGAGGACAGGGACAAGAGACCCAGTACTTC.

This chain links TRBV6-1 with TRBJ1-3; 8 bases match TRBD1. J gave up 12 bases and V 3 bases, and 7 bases lay outside the gene matches. This CDR3 region has 13 residues. CDR1 and CDR2 (germline): MNHNS, SASEGT. As DNA, the CDR3 is TGTGCCAGCAGTGAGAGATGGACAGGGAGCATATATTTT. Translation gives CASSERWTGSIYF.

J is TRBJ2-3 and V is TRBV5-4, with D possibly matching TRBD2 (6 bases). This CDR3 is 16 amino acids long. The ends were cut back, 0 bases at V and 2 bases at J, with 13 bases in the middle. The V gene's germline CDR1 is SGHNT and CDR2 YYREEE (reference sequence). CDR3: CASSLDSSGATDTQYF. CDR3 DNA: TGTGCCAGCAGCTTGGACTCGTCGGGAGCCACAGATACGCAGTATTTT.

The chain links TRBV29-1 to TRBJ2-7, with 8 nucleotides matching TRBD1. Per the germline V gene, CDR1 is SQVTM and CDR2 is ANQGSEA. The V segment lost 2 bases and the J segment 5 bases; nucleotides outside the gene matches: 8. The CDR3 length is 14 residues. CDR3 DNA: TGCAGCGTTGAACGCACCGGGACAGGCAACGAGCAGTACTTC. Translation gives CSVERTGTGNEQYF.

The CDR3 sequence is CATGATGTYNSPLHF. For the CDR3, the DNA is TGTGCCACCGGAGCGACGGGGACTTATAATTCACCCCTCCACTTT. The chain couples TRBV15 to TRBJ1-6, with D perhaps matching TRBD1 (5 bases). Looked up from germline, CDR1 is LNHNV and CDR2 is YYDKDF (reference sequence). This CDR3 contains 15 residues. Deletions cut 8 bases from V and 4 bases from J, with 15 bases between. The whole variable domain, remainder taken from reference TRBV15 and TRBJ1-6, is DAMVIQNPRYQVTQFGKPVTLSCSQTLNHNVMYWYQQKSSQAPKLLFHYYDKDFNNEADTPDNFQSRRPNTSFCFLDIRSPGLGDTAMYLCATGATGTYNSPLHFGNGTRLTVT.